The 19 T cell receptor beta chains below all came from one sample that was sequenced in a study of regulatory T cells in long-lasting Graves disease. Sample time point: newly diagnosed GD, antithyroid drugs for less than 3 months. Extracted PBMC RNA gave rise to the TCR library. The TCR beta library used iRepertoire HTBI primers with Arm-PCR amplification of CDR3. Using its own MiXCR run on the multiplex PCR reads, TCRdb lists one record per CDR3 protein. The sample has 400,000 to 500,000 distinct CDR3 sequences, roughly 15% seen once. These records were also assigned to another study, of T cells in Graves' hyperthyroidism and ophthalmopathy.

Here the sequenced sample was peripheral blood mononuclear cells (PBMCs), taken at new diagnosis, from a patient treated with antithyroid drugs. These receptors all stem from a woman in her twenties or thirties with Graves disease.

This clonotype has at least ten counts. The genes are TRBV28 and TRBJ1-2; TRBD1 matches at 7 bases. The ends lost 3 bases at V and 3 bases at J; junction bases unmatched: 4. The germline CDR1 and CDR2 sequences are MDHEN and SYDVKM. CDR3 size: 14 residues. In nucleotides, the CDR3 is TGTGCCAGCAGTTTCCTGGGGACAGACTATGGCTACACCTTC. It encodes CASSFLGTDYGYTF.

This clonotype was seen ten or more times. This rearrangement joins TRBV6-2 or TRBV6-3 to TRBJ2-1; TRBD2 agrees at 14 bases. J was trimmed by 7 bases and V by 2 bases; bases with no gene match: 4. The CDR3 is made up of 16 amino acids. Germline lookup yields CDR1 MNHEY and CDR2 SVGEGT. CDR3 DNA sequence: TGTGCCAGCAGTTACCCGGGACTAGCGGGAGAAAATGAGCAGTTCTTC. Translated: CASSYPGLAGENEQFF.

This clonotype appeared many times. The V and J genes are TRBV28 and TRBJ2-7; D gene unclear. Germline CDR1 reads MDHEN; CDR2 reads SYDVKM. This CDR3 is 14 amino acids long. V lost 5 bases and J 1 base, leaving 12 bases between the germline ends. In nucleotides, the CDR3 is TGTGCCAGCAGTACCATCAGTTTGTCCTACGAGCAGTACTTC. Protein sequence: CASSTISLSYEQYF.

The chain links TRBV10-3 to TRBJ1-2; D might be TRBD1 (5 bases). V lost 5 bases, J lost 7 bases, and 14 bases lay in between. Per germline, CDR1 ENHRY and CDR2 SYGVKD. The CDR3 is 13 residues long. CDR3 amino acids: CAISQGGIGGYTF. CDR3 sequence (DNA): TGTGCCATCAGTCAGGGCGGGATAGGTGGCTACACCTTC.

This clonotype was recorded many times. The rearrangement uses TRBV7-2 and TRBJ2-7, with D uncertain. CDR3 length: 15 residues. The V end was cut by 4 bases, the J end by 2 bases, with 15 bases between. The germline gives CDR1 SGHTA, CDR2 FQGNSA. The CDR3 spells CASSSLYDAPYEQYF. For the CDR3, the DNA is TGTGCCAGCAGCTCCCTTTATGACGCGCCCTACGAGCAGTACTTC.

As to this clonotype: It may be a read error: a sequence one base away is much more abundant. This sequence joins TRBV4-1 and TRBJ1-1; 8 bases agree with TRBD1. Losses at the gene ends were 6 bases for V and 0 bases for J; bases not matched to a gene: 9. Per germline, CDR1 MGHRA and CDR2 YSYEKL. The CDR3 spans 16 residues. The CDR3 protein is CASSAGRGRMNTEAFF. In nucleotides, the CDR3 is TGCGCCAGCAGTGCGGGCAGGGGGCGGATGAACACTGAAGCTTTCTTT.

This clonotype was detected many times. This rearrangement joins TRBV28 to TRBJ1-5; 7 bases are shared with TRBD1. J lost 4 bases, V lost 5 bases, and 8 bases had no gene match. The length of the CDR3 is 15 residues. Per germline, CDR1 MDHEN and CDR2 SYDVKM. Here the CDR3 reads CASSPRGGVNQPQHF. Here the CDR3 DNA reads TGTGCCAGCAGTCCCAGGGGGGGGGTTAATCAGCCCCAGCATTTT.

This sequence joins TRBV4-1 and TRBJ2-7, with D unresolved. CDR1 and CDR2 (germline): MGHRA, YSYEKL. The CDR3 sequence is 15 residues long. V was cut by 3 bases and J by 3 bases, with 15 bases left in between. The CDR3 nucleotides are TGCGCCAGCAGCCACCCCCCCCCATATTACTACGAGCAGTACTTC. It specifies CASSHPPPYYYEQYF.

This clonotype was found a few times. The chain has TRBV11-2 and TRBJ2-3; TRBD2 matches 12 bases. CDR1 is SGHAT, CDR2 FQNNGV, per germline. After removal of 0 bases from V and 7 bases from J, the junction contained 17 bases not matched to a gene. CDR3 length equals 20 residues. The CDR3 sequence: CASSLDVWTSGTAGGYTQYF. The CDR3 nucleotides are TGTGCCAGCAGCTTAGATGTCTGGACTAGCGGGACTGCGGGGGGATATACGCAGTATTTT.

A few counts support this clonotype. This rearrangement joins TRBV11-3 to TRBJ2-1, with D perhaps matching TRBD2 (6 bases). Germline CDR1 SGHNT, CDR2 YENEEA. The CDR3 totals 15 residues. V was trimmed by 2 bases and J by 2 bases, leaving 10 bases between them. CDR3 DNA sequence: TGTGCCAGCAGCTTAAGGTCGGGAGCCTACAATGAGCAGTTCTTC. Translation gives CASSLRSGAYNEQFF.

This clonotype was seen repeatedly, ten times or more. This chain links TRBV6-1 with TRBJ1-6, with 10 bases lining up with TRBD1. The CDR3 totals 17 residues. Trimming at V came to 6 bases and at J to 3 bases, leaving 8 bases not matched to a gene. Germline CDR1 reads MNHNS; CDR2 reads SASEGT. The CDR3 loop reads CASRSGTGENYNSPLHF. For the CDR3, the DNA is TGTGCCAGCAGATCCGGGACAGGGGAGAACTATAATTCACCCCTCCACTTT.

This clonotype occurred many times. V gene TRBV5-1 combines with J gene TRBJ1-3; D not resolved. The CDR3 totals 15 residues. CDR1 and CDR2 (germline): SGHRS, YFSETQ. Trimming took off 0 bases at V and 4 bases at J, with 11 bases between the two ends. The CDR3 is CASSLEAGSGNTIYF. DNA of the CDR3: TGCGCCAGCAGCTTGGAGGCAGGATCCGGAAACACCATATATTTT.

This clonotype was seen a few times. The CDR3 loop reads CASSFPSRGPGHEAFF. In nucleotides, the CDR3 is TGTGCCAGCAGTTTTCCCAGCCGGGGTCCAGGACATGAAGCTTTCTTT. V gene TRBV28 combines with J gene TRBJ1-1; tentatively, D is TRBD1 (5 bases). The ends were cut back, 3 bases at V and 7 bases at J, with 21 bases in the middle. From germline, CDR1 is MDHEN and CDR2 SYDVKM. The CDR3 spans 16 residues. Together with reference TRBV28 and TRBJ1-1, the CDR3 gives the full variable domain: DVKVTQSSRYLVKRTGEKVFLECVQDMDHENMFWYRQDPGLGLRLIYFSYDVKMKEKGDIPEGYSVSREKKERFSLILESASTNQTSMYLCASSFPSRGPGHEAFFGQGTRLTVV.

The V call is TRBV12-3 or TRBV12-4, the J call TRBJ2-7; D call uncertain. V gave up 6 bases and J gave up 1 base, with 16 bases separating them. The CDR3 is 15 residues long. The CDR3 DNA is TGTGCCAGCAGCCCCGCGGCGACACTATCCTACGAGCAGTACTTC. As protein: CASSPAATLSYEQYF.

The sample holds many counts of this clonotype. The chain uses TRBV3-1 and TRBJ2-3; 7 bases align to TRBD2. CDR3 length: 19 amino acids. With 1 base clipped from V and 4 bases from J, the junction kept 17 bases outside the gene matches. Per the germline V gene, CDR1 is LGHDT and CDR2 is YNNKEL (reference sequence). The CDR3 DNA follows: TGTGCCAGCAGCCAAGTGTTTTGGATCGGGACTACCTCCTCAGATACGCAGTATTTT. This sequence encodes CASSQVFWIGTTSSDTQYF.

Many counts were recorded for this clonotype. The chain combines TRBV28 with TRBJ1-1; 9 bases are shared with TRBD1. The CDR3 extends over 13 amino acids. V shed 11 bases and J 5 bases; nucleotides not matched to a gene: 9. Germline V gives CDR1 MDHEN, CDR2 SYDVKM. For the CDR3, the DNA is TGTGCCGCCATTGACAGGGGGACAACTGAAGCTTTCTTT. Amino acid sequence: CAAIDRGTTEAFF.

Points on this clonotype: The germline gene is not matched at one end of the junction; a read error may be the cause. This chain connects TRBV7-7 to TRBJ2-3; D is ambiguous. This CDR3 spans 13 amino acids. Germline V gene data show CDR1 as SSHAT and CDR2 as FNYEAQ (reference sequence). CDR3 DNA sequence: TGTGCTAGCAGCTCGCCTCCGGCGGATACGCAGTATTTT. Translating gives CASSSPPADTQYF.

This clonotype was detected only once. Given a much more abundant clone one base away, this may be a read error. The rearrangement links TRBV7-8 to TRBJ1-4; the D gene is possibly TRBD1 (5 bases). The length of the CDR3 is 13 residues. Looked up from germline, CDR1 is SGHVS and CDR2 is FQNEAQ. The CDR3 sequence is CASSARTSEELFF. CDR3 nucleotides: TGTGCCAGCAGCGCCCGGACAAGTGAAGAACTGTTTTTT.

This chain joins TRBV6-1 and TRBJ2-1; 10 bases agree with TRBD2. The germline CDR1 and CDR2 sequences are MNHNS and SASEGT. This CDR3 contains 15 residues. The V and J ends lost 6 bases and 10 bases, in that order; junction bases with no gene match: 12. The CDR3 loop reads CASRSSGSFSYEQFF. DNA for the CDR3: TGTGCCAGCAGGTCTAGCGGGAGTTTCTCCTACGAGCAGTTCTTC.